These 17 T cell receptor beta chains came from one sample sequenced in a study of CD8 T cells in ankylosing spondylitis. TCRdb itself ran the 5' RACE reads through MiXCR, one entry per CDR3 protein. This sample has fewer than 500,000 distinct CDR3 sequences, with about 25% found just once. Whole-study findings and limits: Characteristic, it appeared, of ankylosing spondylitis blood was a TCR beta motif of seven or eight highly homologous variants.

For these TCRs, the target antigens are not known. Sequenced material: blood, either unsorted or a sorted T cell fraction (not recorded which). All receptors come from a male donor with ankylosing spondylitis.

The V call is TRBV20-1, the J call TRBJ2-2; D is ambiguous. Germline-derived CDR1 and CDR2 are DFQATT and SNEGSKA (reference sequence). The V end was cut by 2 bases, the J end by 3 bases, with 4 bases between. This CDR3 has 12 amino acids. The CDR3 bases are TGCAGTGCTAGACGGGACACCGGGGAGCTGTTTTTT. Translation gives CSARRDTGELFF.

There are many counts of this clonotype. The chain couples TRBV10-3 to TRBJ2-2; tentative D call: TRBD2 (5 bases). Trimming removed 6 bases at V and 4 bases at J, with 12 bases between. CDR1 is ENHRY and CDR2 is SYGVKD in the germline V gene. This CDR3 contains 14 residues. The CDR3 is CAIRQEATTGELFF. Here the CDR3 DNA reads TGTGCCATCAGGCAGGAGGCCACCACCGGGGAGCTGTTTTTT.

In DNA, the CDR3 is TGCAGCGTTGGGCTAGCGGGAGGGACAGGCACAGATACGCAGTATTTT. The encoded protein is CSVGLAGGTGTDTQYF. V is TRBV29-1 and J is TRBJ2-3, with 12 bases identical to TRBD2. V lost 4 bases and J lost 1; bases outside the gene matches: 6. The CDR3 has 16 residues. Per germline, CDR1 SQVTM and CDR2 ANQGSEA.

This clonotype was picked up a small number of times. The chain combines TRBV5-1 with TRBJ2-1; no clear D. Per germline, CDR1 SGHRS and CDR2 YFSETQ. The CDR3 extends over 14 amino acids. The germline V and J ends were trimmed by 3 bases and 4 bases, with 11 bases remaining between them. The CDR3: CASSWSTEYNEQFF. DNA of the CDR3: TGCGCCAGCAGCTGGTCCACAGAGTACAATGAGCAGTTCTTC.

This clonotype showed up many times. This sequence joins TRBV3-1 and TRBJ2-1, with TRBD2 as a possible D gene (6 bases). Trimming stripped 4 bases from V and 0 bases from J, with 16 bases between. The CDR3 covers 17 residues. Germline V lookup: CDR1 LGHDT, CDR2 YNNKEL (reference sequence). The CDR3 protein is CASSLFIAVSSYNEQFF. In nucleotides, the CDR3 is TGTGCCAGCAGCCTATTCATAGCGGTTAGCTCCTACAATGAGCAGTTCTTC.

This clonotype showed up just a few times. V is TRBV10-2 and J is TRBJ1-5; the D gene is possibly TRBD1 (6 bases). V was cut by 6 bases and J by 3 bases, with 12 bases left in between. The CDR3 is 14 residues long. CDR1 and CDR2 from the germline V gene are WSHSY and SAAADI. This chain's CDR3 is CASSFPGDNQPQHF. The CDR3 DNA reads as TGCGCCAGCAGCTTTCCAGGGGACAATCAGCCCCAGCATTTT.

The rearrangement links TRBV12-3 or TRBV12-4 to TRBJ2-1, with 9 nucleotides matching TRBD2. J lost 8 bases, V lost 6 bases, and 5 bases had no gene match. The CDR3 is 13 amino acids. CDR3 DNA sequence: TGTGCCAGCAGGAATAGCGGGAGCTATGAGCAGTTCTTC. It is translated as CASRNSGSYEQFF.

The chain couples TRBV5-1 to TRBJ1-1, with D tentatively TRBD1 (5 bases). The CDR3 spans 16 residues. V was clipped by 1 base and J by 1 base, with 14 bases between them. The germline V gene has CDR1 SGHRS and CDR2 YFSETQ. CDR3 sequence: CASSLTGQGENTEAFF. The CDR3, as DNA: TGCGCCAGCAGCTTGACCGGCCAGGGCGAGAACACTGAAGCTTTCTTT.

V gene TRBV5-1 combines with J gene TRBJ2-1, with 7 positions matching TRBD1. Germline CDR1 and CDR2: SGHRS and YFSETQ. The trim removed 0 bases at V and 8 bases at J, leaving 5 bases unmatched. The CDR3 has 14 amino acids. The CDR3 nucleotides are TGCGCCAGCAGCTTGGGACAGGGTAGCGATGAGCAGTTCTTC. It codes for CASSLGQGSDEQFF.

This clonotype appeared a few times. The rearrangement links TRBV6-1 to TRBJ2-3; D may be TRBD1 (5 bases). CDR1 MNHNS and CDR2 SASEGT come from the germline V gene. This CDR3 is 14 amino acids long. V was shortened by 5 bases and J by 2 bases, with 11 bases between the two germline ends. As DNA, the CDR3 is TGTGCCAGCAGTAAACAGGATACCACAGATACGCAGTATTTT. This gives the protein CASSKQDTTDTQYF.

The chain combines TRBV3-1 with TRBJ2-7; D is perhaps TRBD2 (6 bases). CDR1 and CDR2 from the germline V gene are LGHDT and YNNKEL (reference sequence). The V and J ends lost 1 base and 2 bases respectively, with 15 bases between them. CDR3 length: 16 amino acids. CDR3 DNA sequence: TGTGCCAGCAGCCAAGGCTGGGGGAGGTGGACCTACGAGCAGTACTTC. It encodes CASSQGWGRWTYEQYF.

The chain employs TRBV5-1 and TRBJ1-2, with a tentative D call TRBD1 (6 bases). V was shortened by 2 bases and J by 3 bases, with 11 bases between the two germline ends. This CDR3 is 14 amino acids long. Germline CDR1 and CDR2: SGHRS and YFSETQ. The CDR3 is CASSFGGADYGYTF. CDR3 DNA sequence: TGCGCCAGCAGCTTCGGGGGGGCAGACTATGGCTACACCTTC.

This sequence joins TRBV6-2 or TRBV6-3 and TRBJ2-1, with a weak D call TRBD2 (6 bases). Germline V gene data show CDR1 as MNHEY and CDR2 as SVGEGT. V was pared by 4 bases and J by 10 bases, with 14 bases between. The CDR3 runs 13 residues. The CDR3 sequence: CASSSSGAKEQFF. The CDR3 region has the DNA TGTGCCAGCAGTTCCTCGGGAGCTAAGGAGCAGTTCTTC.

This clonotype was seen more than once but under ten times. The chain has TRBV25-1 and TRBJ2-1, with 12 bases matching TRBD2. V lost 3 bases to trimming and J lost 6 bases; unmatched junction nucleotides: 3. CDR3 size: 15 residues. In germline, CDR1 is MGHDK, CDR2 SYGVNS. The CDR3 loop is CASSDLAGGINEQFF. Here the CDR3 DNA reads TGTGCCAGCAGTGATCTAGCGGGAGGGATCAATGAGCAGTTCTTC.

The chain is built from TRBV12-3 or TRBV12-4 and TRBJ2-7, with unresolved D. The CDR3 has 11 residues. Between the trimmed V and J ends, which lost 2 bases and 6 bases, there was a span of 5 bases. The CDR3 region is CASSLIGEQYF. As DNA, the CDR3 is TGTGCCAGCAGTTTAATCGGCGAGCAGTACTTC.

In DNA, the CDR3 is TGTGCCAGCAGTTTATTAGGGACTCCCGAGCAGTACTTC. Protein product: CASSLLGTPEQYF. The chain is built from TRBV27 and TRBJ2-7; tentative D call: TRBD2 (6 bases). The germline V gene has CDR1 MNHEY and CDR2 SMNVEV (reference sequence). The CDR3 has 13 amino acids. Trimming stripped 1 base from V and 6 bases from J, with 10 bases between.

In this sample, this clonotype turned up a few times. V usage is TRBV5-1 and J usage is TRBJ2-1, with D perhaps matching TRBD2 (6 bases). V was shortened by 5 bases and J by 4 bases, with 13 bases between the two germline ends. CDR3 length: 14 residues. From germline, CDR1 is SGHRS and CDR2 YFSETQ. CDR3 sequence: CASSSGSQYNEQFF. In nucleotides, the CDR3 is TGCGCCAGCAGTTCCGGGAGCCAATACAATGAGCAGTTCTTC.